Below are 3 T cell receptor beta chains sequenced from a single sample in a study of blood T cell repertoires in COVID-19. Sequencing was performed with immunoSEQ multiplex PCR; in TCRdb, only in-frame clones are kept and a portion is missing. The repertoire holds fewer than 200,000 clones, about 83% seen once, with roughly an eighth in the top ten. Sequencing was carried out using peripheral blood. These receptors were taken from a woman aged 70-85 years with COVID-19, enrolled during active disease.

The chain links TRBV5-6 to TRBJ2-5; D not resolved. The CDR3 has 13 residues. Germline values: CDR1 SGHDT, CDR2 YYEEEE. V gave up 0 bases and J gave up 2 bases, with 5 bases separating them. CDR3 sequence reads: CASSLVLQETQYF. In nucleotides, the CDR3 is TGTGCCAGCAGCTTGGTTCTACAAGAGACCCAGTACTTC.

This rearrangement joins TRBV11-3 to TRBJ2-5, with 16 bases matching TRBD2. The CDR3 is 16 amino acids. Trimming removed 7 bases from V and 5 bases from J; junction bases left unmatched: 7. The germline V gene has CDR1 SGHNT and CDR2 YENEEA. CDR3 in DNA: TGTGCCAGCAACACGGGACTAGCGGGAGGGCCGGAGACCCAGTACTTC. It is translated as CASNTGLAGGPETQYF.

The V gene is TRBV12-3 or TRBV12-4, the J gene TRBJ2-1, with D possibly being TRBD1 (5 bases). This CDR3 spans 11 amino acids. Trimming stripped 5 bases from V and 11 bases from J, with 10 bases between. CDR3 DNA: TGTGCCAGCAGTAAAAGACAGAAGCAGTTCTTC. This gives the protein CASSKRQKQFF.